Shown below are 19 T cell receptor beta chains from a single sample sequenced in a study of regulatory T cells in long-lasting Graves disease. Time point here: persistent/refractory GD, antithyroid drugs over 5 years with positive TRAb. The TCR library was prepared using RNA isolated from PBMCs. TCR beta libraries were built with iRepertoire HTBI primers and Arm-PCR of CDR3 regions. A single record per CDR3 protein comes from TCRdb applying MiXCR to the multiplex PCR reads. The table includes about half a million distinct CDR3 sequences, approximately 22% detected once. The source material was peripheral blood mononuclear cells (PBMCs), sampled when the disease was refractory, from a patient treated with antithyroid drugs. These receptors all come from a female donor with Graves disease.

This chain joins TRBV7-8 and TRBJ2-6; 8 nucleotides align to TRBD1. In germline, CDR1 is SGHVS, CDR2 FQNEAQ. V lost 2 bases, J lost 0 bases, and 12 bases stayed unmatched. This CDR3 contains 20 residues. This chain's CDR3 is CASSLFLQGAHSSGANVLTF. The DNA of the CDR3 is TGTGCCAGCAGCTTATTCCTTCAGGGGGCACATTCCTCTGGGGCCAACGTCCTGACTTTC.

The chain joins TRBV19 to TRBJ1-4; no firm D call. With 3 bases removed from V and 3 bases from J, the gap between germline ends came to 8 bases. Germline V CDR1 and CDR2: LNHDA, SQIVND (reference sequence). The CDR3 is 14 residues long. The CDR3 region has the DNA TGTGCCAGTAGTATTGGCAGCTCTAATGAAAAACTGTTTTTT. The encoded protein is CASSIGSSNEKLFF.

This clonotype was picked up a small number of times. This sequence joins TRBV7-2 and TRBJ1-5; tentatively, D is TRBD1 (6 bases). This CDR3 is built from 14 residues. Per the germline V gene, CDR1 is SGHTA and CDR2 is FQGNSA. V was shortened by 6 bases and J by 4 bases, with 13 bases between the two germline ends. DNA of the CDR3: TGTGCCAGCAGTAGAGGGGGGCAGAATCAGCCCCAGCATTTT. Residues: CASSRGGQNQPQHF.

This clonotype was found many times. The V and J genes are TRBV11-3 and TRBJ2-2; D not resolved. The CDR3 loop spans 13 amino acids. The V and J ends lost 5 bases and 6 bases respectively, with 10 bases between them. Germline V gene lookup returns CDR1 SGHNT and CDR2 YENEEA. Written as DNA, the CDR3 is TGTGCCAGCAGCGCCGGAGAGGCCGGGGAGCTGTTTTTT. It translates to CASSAGEAGELFF.

The V gene is TRBV11-3, the J gene TRBJ2-5, with 7 bases fitting TRBD1. Germline values: CDR1 SGHNT, CDR2 YENEEA. The V gene end was trimmed by 5 bases and the J gene end by 4 bases; junction bases not matched to a gene: 7. The CDR3 consists of 14 residues. The CDR3: CASSAGQVRETQYF. In DNA, the CDR3 is TGTGCCAGCAGCGCTGGACAGGTCCGAGAGACCCAGTACTTC.

This clonotype was seen many times. V usage is TRBV3-1 and J usage is TRBJ2-5; the match to TRBD2 covers 12 bases. CDR3 length: 15 amino acids. J gave up 3 bases and V 6 bases, and 5 bases lay outside the gene matches. Germline CDR1 reads LGHDT; CDR2 reads YNNKEL (reference sequence). CDR3 loop: CASRPRTSGEETQYF. The CDR3, as DNA: TGTGCCAGCAGGCCTCGGACTAGCGGGGAAGAGACCCAGTACTTC.

This clonotype has at least ten counts. The V call is TRBV29-1, the J call TRBJ2-5; D is perhaps TRBD1 (7 bases). The CDR3 is 13 amino acids. Between the trimmed V and J ends, which lost 6 bases and 2 bases, there was a span of 13 bases. CDR1 is SQVTM and CDR2 is ANQGSEA in the germline V gene. DNA of the CDR3: TGCAGCGTCCGCGGGACAGATCAAGAGACCCAGTACTTC. It encodes CSVRGTDQETQYF.

Concerning this clonotype itself: Relative to the germline gene, one junction end is altered; a read error may explain this. In nucleotides, the CDR3 is TGCAGTGCTAGAAGTTACCACGAGCAGCACTTC. This codes for CSARSYHEQHF. The chain recombines TRBV20-1 with TRBJ2-7; D not certain. CDR3 length equals 11 residues. The germline gives CDR1 DFQATT, CDR2 SNEGSKA (reference sequence).

J is TRBJ2-7 and V is TRBV2, with 8 bases matching TRBD2. CDR1 SNHLY and CDR2 FYNNEI come from the germline V gene. The CDR3 totals 13 residues. V shed 9 bases and J 2 bases; nucleotides not matched to a gene: 6. CDR3 nucleotide sequence: TGTGCCAGTCGGCGGGAGGCCCCCTACGAGCAGTACTTC. This sequence encodes CASRREAPYEQYF.

V is TRBV18 and J is TRBJ1-5, with 7 bases aligning to TRBD1. Germline CDR1 is KGHSH and CDR2 is LQKENI. The length of the CDR3 is 17 residues. V dropped 2 bases and J dropped 2; count of bases not matched to a gene: 9. CDR3 sequence: CASSPYPGGEGNQPQHF. CDR3 nucleotide sequence: TGTGCCAGCTCACCATACCCAGGGGGGGAGGGCAATCAGCCCCAGCATTTT.

This clonotype was found a few times. This chain links TRBV7-3 with TRBJ1-5; D is unclear. Trimming stripped 4 bases from V and 5 bases from J, with 9 bases between. This CDR3 contains 13 residues. Germline V gene data show CDR1 as SGHTA and CDR2 as FQGTGA. In DNA form, the CDR3 reads TGTGCCAGCAGCTCAGGCTCAGATCAGCCCCAGCATTTT. Protein sequence: CASSSGSDQPQHF.

This clonotype was seen repeatedly, ten times or more. V gene TRBV28 combines with J gene TRBJ1-1, with unresolved D. The CDR3 consists of 12 residues. V lost 1 base and J 6 bases, leaving 6 bases between the germline ends. CDR1 MDHEN and CDR2 SYDVKM come from the germline V gene. The CDR3 loop is CASSLLEAEAFF. The CDR3 DNA reads TGTGCCAGCAGTTTATTGGAGGCTGAAGCTTTCTTT.

This sequence joins TRBV6-6 and TRBJ2-7, with 12 bases matching TRBD1. Germline CDR1 MNHNY, CDR2 SVGAGI (reference sequence). This CDR3 spans 22 amino acids. V lost 0 bases to trimming and J lost 0 bases; unmatched junction nucleotides: 18. Here the CDR3 reads CASSYSRLPPGQGALSSYEQYF. The CDR3 DNA reads as TGTGCCAGCAGTTACTCGAGGCTTCCCCCGGGACAGGGGGCGCTAAGCTCCTACGAGCAGTACTTC.

In this sample, this clonotype turned up many times. The chain links TRBV12-3 or TRBV12-4 to TRBJ1-5, with TRBD1 matching over 7 bases. The trim removed 5 bases at V and 4 bases at J, leaving 2 bases unmatched. The CDR3 has 13 amino acids. CDR3: CASSVQGNQPQHF. Written as DNA, the CDR3 is TGTGCCAGCAGTGTACAGGGGAATCAGCCCCAGCATTTT.

V is TRBV5-1 and J is TRBJ1-1; 7 positions match TRBD1. There are 15 residues in the CDR3. The germline CDR1 and CDR2 sequences are SGHRS and YFSETQ. J lost 5 bases, V lost 6 bases, and 13 bases had no gene match. CDR3 protein: CASIFTTGRKTEAFF. CDR3 nucleotide sequence: TGCGCCAGCATATTCACGACAGGGCGGAAGACTGAAGCTTTCTTT.

This chain connects TRBV5-1 to TRBJ2-2; the match to TRBD2 covers 11 bases. Germline-derived CDR1 and CDR2 are SGHRS and YFSETQ. J was trimmed by 5 bases and V by 0 bases; bases with no gene match: 3. The CDR3 consists of 16 residues. The CDR3 is CASSLGLAGRTGELFF. In DNA form, the CDR3 reads TGCGCCAGCAGCTTGGGACTAGCGGGGCGGACCGGGGAGCTGTTTTTT.

The table lists this clonotype with a few counts. The chain links TRBV30 to TRBJ1-6, with 10 bases identical to TRBD1. From germline, CDR1 is GTSNPN and CDR2 SVGIG (reference sequence). The CDR3 sequence is 13 residues long. J lost 5 bases, V lost 5 bases, and 0 bases had no gene match. The CDR3 loop is CAWGTGDNSPLHF. The DNA for the CDR3 is TGTGCCTGGGGGACAGGGGATAATTCACCCCTCCACTTT.

A remark on this clonotype: A single base is all that separates this from a far larger clone, so a read error is likely. The chain recombines TRBV11-2 with TRBJ2-5; no definite D call. This CDR3 is built from 11 residues. Germline V lookup: CDR1 SGHAT, CDR2 FQNNGV. V was cut by 0 bases and J by 6 bases, with 2 bases left in between. The CDR3 DNA sequence: TGTGCCAGCAGCTTAGAACAGACCCAGTACTTC. Residues: CASSLEQTQYF.

This clonotype has just a few counts. This chain connects TRBV4-3 to TRBJ1-5; D call uncertain. CDR3 length equals 15 residues. Germline V CDR1 and CDR2: LGHNA, YSLEER. Trimming left V 0 bases short and J 1 base short, with 7 bases between. The CDR3 loop reads CASSQELDSNQPQHF. The CDR3 DNA sequence: TGCGCCAGCAGCCAAGAGCTCGACAGCAATCAGCCCCAGCATTTT.